What follows are 15 T cell receptor beta chains derived from one specimen sequenced in a study of PD-1 blockade in mismatch repair-deficient tumors (dated by TCRdb to about 2017). The library was obtained by the immunoSEQ multiplex PCR assay. TCRdb mirrors the immuneACCESS table, restricted to in-frame sequences. Some clones are absent from its copies; in checked studies, under half trace to an unresolved V gene, and the reason for the others is unknown. The sample records tens of thousands of clones, more than 70% of which are singletons. Roughly 13% of the sample lies in the top ten. The specimen was peripheral blood, collected 52 weeks after starting pembrolizumab. These receptors originate from an adult with mismatch repair-deficient cancer.

This clone has only one observation. This chain joins TRBV5-6 and TRBJ2-3, with a tentative D call TRBD1 (6 bases). The V and J ends lost 0 bases and 6 bases respectively, with 11 bases between them. The CDR3 runs 14 residues. Germline CDR1 and CDR2: SGHDT and YYEEEE. The CDR3 nucleotides read TGTGCCAGCAGCTTGGGGCAGGGGCCCGATACGCAGTATTTT. This gives the protein CASSLGQGPDTQYF.

The table lists this clone with a count of one. The chain employs TRBV7-9 and TRBJ2-2, with D perhaps TRBD2 (5 bases). Germline V CDR1 and CDR2: SEHNR, FQNEAQ (reference sequence). The CDR3 consists of 12 residues. The ends were cut back, 6 bases at V and 8 bases at J, with 10 bases in the middle. The CDR3 coding sequence is TGTGCCAGCAGAGAGGGAAGTGGGGAGCTGTTTTTT. Amino acid sequence: CASREGSGELFF.

This rearrangement joins TRBV5-4 to TRBJ2-5; perhaps TRBD2 as D (5 bases). The CDR3 loop spans 14 amino acids. Germline assignment: CDR1 SGHNT and CDR2 YYREEE (reference sequence). V lost 0 bases and J 1 base, leaving 7 bases between the germline ends. In nucleotides, the CDR3 is TGTGCCAGCAGCTTGGGAGGGAGCCAAGAGACCCAGTACTTC. Its translation is CASSLGGSQETQYF.

This clone was observed a few times. This CDR3 reads CASSPRTGDQPQHF. CDR3 sequence (DNA): TGTGCCAGCAGCCCTCGGACAGGGGATCAGCCCCAGCATTTT. The chain is built from TRBV9 and TRBJ1-5; 9 bases map to TRBD1. Germline assignment: CDR1 SGDLS and CDR2 YYNGEE. Germline trimming cut 4 bases from V and 5 bases from J; bases unmatched to any gene: 4. The CDR3 spans 14 residues.

This clone was detected only a few times. V gene TRBV6-1 combines with J gene TRBJ2-7, with no clear D. The CDR3 contains 13 residues. The V gene lost 2 bases and the J gene lost 3 bases, with 8 bases spanning the gap. CDR1 and CDR2 from the germline V gene are MNHNS and SASEGT. This CDR3 reads CASSERPIYEQYF. The CDR3, as DNA: TGTGCCAGCAGTGAAAGACCGATCTACGAGCAGTACTTC.

This chain joins TRBV5-8 and TRBJ1-1; D gene uncertain. Trimming removed 3 bases at V and 1 base at J, with 13 bases between. Germline V gene sequence: CDR1 SGHTS, CDR2 YDEGEE. CDR3 length equals 15 residues. The DNA of the CDR3 is TGTGCCAGCAGCTCGCTAGGGAGAGAGAACACTGAAGCTTTCTTT. The encoded protein is CASSSLGRENTEAFF.

The V and J genes are TRBV5-4 and TRBJ1-3, with D perhaps TRBD1 (6 bases). The CDR3 length is 14 residues. V was pared by 3 bases and J by 4 bases, with 11 bases between. Germline values: CDR1 SGHNT, CDR2 YYREEE (reference sequence). In nucleotides, the CDR3 is TGTGCCAGCAGCTCCCAGGGGCGGGGAAACACCATATATTTT. Its protein is CASSSQGRGNTIYF.

The chain has TRBV6-6 and TRBJ1-2; no reliable D call. CDR3 length: 14 residues. Germline V gene data show CDR1 as MNHNY and CDR2 as SVGAGI (reference sequence). With 7 bases removed from V and 0 bases from J, the gap between germline ends came to 12 bases. The CDR3 region is CASIDDSANYGYTF. DNA for the CDR3: TGTGCCAGCATCGATGATTCAGCTAACTATGGCTACACCTTC.

This chain links TRBV27 with TRBJ2-3; the match to TRBD2 covers 9 bases. CDR1 and CDR2 from the germline V gene are MNHEY and SMNVEV (reference sequence). The ends lost 6 bases at V and 4 bases at J; junction bases unmatched: 14. The CDR3 is made up of 17 amino acids. CDR3 nucleotides: TGTGCCAGCAGGTCCTATGGGCTAGCGGGATGGCCAGATACGCAGTATTTT. This codes for CASRSYGLAGWPDTQYF.

J is TRBJ2-2 and V is TRBV5-4, with D tentatively TRBD1 (5 bases). V shed 5 bases and J shed 0 bases, with 11 bases lying between them. The CDR3 spans 15 residues. The germline CDR1 and CDR2 sequences are SGHNT and YYREEE (reference sequence). The DNA for the CDR3 is TGTGCCAGCAGTCAGGACAACTCGAACACCGGGGAGCTGTTTTTT. Protein: CASSQDNSNTGELFF.

The chain carries TRBV11-3 and TRBJ1-2; D remains unclear. V was pared by 0 bases and J by 0 bases, with 2 bases between. Germline V gene sequence: CDR1 SGHNT, CDR2 YENEEA. The length of the CDR3 is 13 residues. This chain's CDR3 is CASSLDPNYGYTF. CDR3 DNA: TGTGCCAGCAGCTTAGATCCTAACTATGGCTACACCTTC.

This chain connects TRBV5-1 to TRBJ2-1, with 7 bases identical to TRBD2. With V trimmed by 2 bases and J by 1 base, 3 bases remained unmatched. Germline V CDR1 and CDR2: SGHRS, YFSETQ. The CDR3 runs 15 residues. CDR3 coding DNA: TGCGCCAGCAGCTTCCGCGGGAGTTCCTACAATGAGCAGTTCTTC. Translated, it gives CASSFRGSSYNEQFF.

The V and J genes are TRBV27 and TRBJ2-3, with TRBD2 identical over 11 bases. V lost 6 bases, J lost 0 bases, and 8 bases stayed unmatched. Germline V gives CDR1 MNHEY, CDR2 SMNVEV (reference sequence). The CDR3 consists of 17 residues. CDR3 nucleotide sequence: TGTGCCAGCAGCCGTGGACTAGCGGGTTCAAGCACAGATACGCAGTATTTT. This gives the protein CASSRGLAGSSTDTQYF.

This sequence joins TRBV4-3 and TRBJ2-7; the D call may be TRBD1 or TRBD2 (5 bases each). Trimming cost V 1 base and J 6 bases, with 13 bases left between them. CDR3 size: 14 residues. CDR1 LGHNA and CDR2 YSLEER come from the germline V gene. The CDR3 is CASSQVARAGEQYF. DNA for the CDR3: TGCGCCAGCAGCCAAGTCGCCAGGGCGGGCGAGCAGTACTTC.

The chain combines TRBV6-1 with TRBJ2-7, with no clear D. This CDR3 is 15 amino acids long. The ends were cut back, 2 bases at V and 0 bases at J, with 11 bases in the middle. Germline CDR1 and CDR2: MNHNS and SASEGT. The CDR3 loop is CASSEWVTSSYEQYF. The CDR3 DNA sequence: TGTGCCAGCAGTGAATGGGTCACGAGCTCCTACGAGCAGTACTTC.